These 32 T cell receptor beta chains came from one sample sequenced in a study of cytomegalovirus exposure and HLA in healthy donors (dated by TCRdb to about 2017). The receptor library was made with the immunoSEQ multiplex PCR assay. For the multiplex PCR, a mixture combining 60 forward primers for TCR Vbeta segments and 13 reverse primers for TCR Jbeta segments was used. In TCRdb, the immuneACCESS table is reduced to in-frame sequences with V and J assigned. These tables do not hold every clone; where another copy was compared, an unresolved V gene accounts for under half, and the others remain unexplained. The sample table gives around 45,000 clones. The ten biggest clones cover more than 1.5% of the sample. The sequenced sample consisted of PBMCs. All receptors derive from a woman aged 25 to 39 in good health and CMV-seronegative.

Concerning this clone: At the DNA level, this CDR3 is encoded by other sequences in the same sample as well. CDR3 region: CASSQGYGYTF. The CDR3 DNA reads TGTGCCAGCAGCCAGGGTTATGGCTACACCTTC. The chain recombines TRBV27 with TRBJ1-2, with a tentative D call TRBD1 (5 bases). Per germline, CDR1 MNHEY and CDR2 SMNVEV (reference sequence). V was trimmed by 6 bases and J by 5 bases, leaving 7 bases between them. The CDR3 runs 11 residues.

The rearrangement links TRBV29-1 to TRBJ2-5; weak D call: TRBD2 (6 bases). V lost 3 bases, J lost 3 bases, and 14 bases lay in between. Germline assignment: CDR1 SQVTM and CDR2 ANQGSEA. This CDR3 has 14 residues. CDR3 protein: CSVDGQWGEETQYF. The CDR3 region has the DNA TGCAGCGTTGATGGCCAATGGGGGGAAGAGACCCAGTACTTC. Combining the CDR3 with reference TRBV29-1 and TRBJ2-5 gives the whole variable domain SAVISQKPSRDICQRGTSLTIQCQVDSQVTMMFWYRQQPGQSLTLIATANQGSEATYESGFVIDKFPISRPNLTFSTLTVSNMSPEDSSIYLCSVDGQWGEETQYFGPGTRLLVL.

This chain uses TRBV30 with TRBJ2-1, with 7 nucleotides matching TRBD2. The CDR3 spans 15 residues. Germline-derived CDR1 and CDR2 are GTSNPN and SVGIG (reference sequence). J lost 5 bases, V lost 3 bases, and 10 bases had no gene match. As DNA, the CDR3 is TGTGCCTGGAGGTCGATGGCTAGCGGCGACAATGAGCAGTTCTTC. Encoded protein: CAWRSMASGDNEQFF. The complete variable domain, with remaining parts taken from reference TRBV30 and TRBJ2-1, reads SQTIHQWPATLVQPVGSPLSLECTVEGTSNPNLYWYRQAAGRGLQLLFYSVGIGQISSEVPQNLSASRPQDRQFILSSKKLLLSDSGFYLCAWRSMASGDNEQFFGPGTRLTVL.

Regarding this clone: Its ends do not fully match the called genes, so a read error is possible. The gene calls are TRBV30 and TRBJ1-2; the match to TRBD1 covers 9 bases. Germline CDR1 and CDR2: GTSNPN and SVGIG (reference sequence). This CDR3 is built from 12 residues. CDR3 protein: CAGRTGDRGYTF. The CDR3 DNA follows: TGTGCCGGGAGGACAGGGGATAGGGGCTACACCTTC. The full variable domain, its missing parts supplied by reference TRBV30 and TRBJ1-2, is SQTIHQWPATLVQPVGSPLSLECTVEGTSNPNLYWYRQAAGRGLQLLFYSVGIGQISSEVPQNLSASRPQDRQFILSSKKLLLSDSGFYLCAGRTGDRGYTFGSGTRLTVV.

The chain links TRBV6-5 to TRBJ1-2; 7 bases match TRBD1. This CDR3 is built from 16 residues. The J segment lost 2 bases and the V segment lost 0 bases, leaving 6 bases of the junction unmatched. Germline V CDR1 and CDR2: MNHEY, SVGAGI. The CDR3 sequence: CASSYSLLGGNYGYTF. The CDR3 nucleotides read TGTGCCAGCAGTTACTCCCTATTAGGGGGCAACTATGGCTACACCTTC.

This CDR3 is CASSLEARGYEQYF. For the CDR3, the DNA is TGTGCCAGCAGTTTAGAGGCTAGAGGCTACGAGCAGTACTTC. This chain uses TRBV27 with TRBJ2-7, with no clear D. CDR3 length equals 14 residues. CDR1 and CDR2 (germline): MNHEY, SMNVEV (reference sequence). Deletions cut 2 bases from V and 3 bases from J, with 11 bases between.

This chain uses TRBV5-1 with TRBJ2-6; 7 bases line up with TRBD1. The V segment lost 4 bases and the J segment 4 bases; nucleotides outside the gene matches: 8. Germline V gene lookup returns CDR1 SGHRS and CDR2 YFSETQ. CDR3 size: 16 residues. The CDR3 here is CASSPTGTRGANVLTF. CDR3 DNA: TGCGCCAGCAGCCCGACAGGGACGAGGGGGGCCAACGTCCTGACTTTC.

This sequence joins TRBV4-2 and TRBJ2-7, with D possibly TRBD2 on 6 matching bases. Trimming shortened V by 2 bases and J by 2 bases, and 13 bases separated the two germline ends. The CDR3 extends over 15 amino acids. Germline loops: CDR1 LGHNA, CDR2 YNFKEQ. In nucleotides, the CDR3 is TGTGCCAGCAGCCAAAAACCGGGAGCCACCTACGAGCAGTACTTC. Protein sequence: CASSQKPGATYEQYF.

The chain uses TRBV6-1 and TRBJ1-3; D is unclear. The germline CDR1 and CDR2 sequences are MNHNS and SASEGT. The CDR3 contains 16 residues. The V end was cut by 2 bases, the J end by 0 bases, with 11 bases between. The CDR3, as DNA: TGTGCCAGCAGTGAAATAACGGCAGGCTCTGGAAACACCATATATTTT. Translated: CASSEITAGSGNTIYF.

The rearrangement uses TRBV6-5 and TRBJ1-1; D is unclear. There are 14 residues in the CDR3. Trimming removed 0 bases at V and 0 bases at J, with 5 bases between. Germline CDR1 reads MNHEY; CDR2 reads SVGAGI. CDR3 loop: CASSYSSVNTEAFF. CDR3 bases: TGTGCCAGCAGTTACTCTTCCGTGAACACTGAAGCTTTCTTT.

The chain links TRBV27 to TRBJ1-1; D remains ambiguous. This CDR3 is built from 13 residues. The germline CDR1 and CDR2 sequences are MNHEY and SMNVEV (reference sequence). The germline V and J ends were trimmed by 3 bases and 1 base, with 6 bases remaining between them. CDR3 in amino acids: CASSLEGNTEAFF. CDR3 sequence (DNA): TGTGCCAGCAGTTTGGAGGGGAACACTGAAGCTTTCTTT.

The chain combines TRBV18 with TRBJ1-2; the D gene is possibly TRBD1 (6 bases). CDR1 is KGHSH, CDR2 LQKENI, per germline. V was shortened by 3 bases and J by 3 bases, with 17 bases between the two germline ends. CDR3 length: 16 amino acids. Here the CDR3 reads CASSPLGQGMDYGYTF. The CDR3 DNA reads TGTGCCAGCTCACCTTTGGGCCAGGGGATGGACTATGGCTACACCTTC.

In DNA form, the CDR3 reads TGTGCCAGCAGTCTAACAGAGTTCAACTATGGCTACACCTTC. Translation gives CASSLTEFNYGYTF. The rearrangement uses TRBV6-6 and TRBJ1-2; D is unclear. This CDR3 is built from 14 residues. V was cut by 5 bases and J by 2 bases, with 12 bases left in between. CDR1 and CDR2 (germline): MNHNY, SVGAGI (reference sequence).

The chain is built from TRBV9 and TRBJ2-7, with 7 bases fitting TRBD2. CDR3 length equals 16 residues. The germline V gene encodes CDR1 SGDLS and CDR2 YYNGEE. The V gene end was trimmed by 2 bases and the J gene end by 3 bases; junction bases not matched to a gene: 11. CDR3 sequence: CASSVSTIAGVYEQYF. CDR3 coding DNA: TGTGCCAGCAGCGTTAGTACCATTGCGGGGGTCTACGAGCAGTACTTC.

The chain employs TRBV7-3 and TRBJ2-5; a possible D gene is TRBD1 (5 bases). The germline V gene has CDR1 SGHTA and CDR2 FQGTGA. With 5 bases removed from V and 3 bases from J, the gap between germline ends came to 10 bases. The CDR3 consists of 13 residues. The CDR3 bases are TGTGCCAGCAGCATAGGGGCCAAAGAGACCCAGTACTTC. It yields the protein CASSIGAKETQYF.

This CDR3 is CASSRQGNYGYTF. CDR3 sequence (DNA): TGTGCCAGCAGTCGACAGGGGAACTATGGCTACACCTTC. The chain uses TRBV6-5 and TRBJ1-2, with 8 positions matching TRBD1. The germline gives CDR1 MNHEY, CDR2 SVGAGI. With V trimmed by 5 bases and J by 2 bases, 1 base remained unmatched. This CDR3 has 13 residues.

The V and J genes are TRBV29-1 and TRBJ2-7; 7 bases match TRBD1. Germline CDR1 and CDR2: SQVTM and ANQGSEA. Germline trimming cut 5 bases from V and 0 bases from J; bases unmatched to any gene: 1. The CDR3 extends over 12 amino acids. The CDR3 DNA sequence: TGCAGCGTTCGGGACAGCTCCTACGAGCAGTACTTC. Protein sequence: CSVRDSSYEQYF.

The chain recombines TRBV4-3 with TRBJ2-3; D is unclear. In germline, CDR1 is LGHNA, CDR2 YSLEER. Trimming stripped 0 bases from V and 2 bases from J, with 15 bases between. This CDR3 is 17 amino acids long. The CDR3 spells CASSQDPTSVYTDTQYF. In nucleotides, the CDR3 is TGCGCCAGCAGCCAAGATCCGACCAGCGTATACACAGATACGCAGTATTTT.

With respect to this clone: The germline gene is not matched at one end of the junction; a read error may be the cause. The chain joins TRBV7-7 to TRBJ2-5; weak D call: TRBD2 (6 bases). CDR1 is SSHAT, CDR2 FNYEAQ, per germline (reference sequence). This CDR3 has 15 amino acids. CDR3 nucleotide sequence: TGTGCTAGCAGCCCGAGACTAGTAGTACAAGAGACCCAGTACTTC. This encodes CASSPRLVVQETQYF. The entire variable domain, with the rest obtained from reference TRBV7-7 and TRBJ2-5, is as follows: GAGVSQSPRYKVTKRGQDVTLRCDPISSHATLYWYQQALGQGPEFLTYFNYEAQPDKSGLPSDRFSAERPEGSISTLTIQRTEQRDSAMYRCASSPRLVVQETQYFGPGTRLLVL.

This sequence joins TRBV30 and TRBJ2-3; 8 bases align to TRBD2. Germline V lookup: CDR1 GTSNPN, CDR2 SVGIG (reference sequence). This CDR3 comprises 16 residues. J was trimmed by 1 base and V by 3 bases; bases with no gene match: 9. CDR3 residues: CAWRLAGAVGTDTQYF. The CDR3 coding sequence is TGTGCCTGGAGGCTAGCGGGTGCTGTCGGCACAGATACGCAGTATTTT.

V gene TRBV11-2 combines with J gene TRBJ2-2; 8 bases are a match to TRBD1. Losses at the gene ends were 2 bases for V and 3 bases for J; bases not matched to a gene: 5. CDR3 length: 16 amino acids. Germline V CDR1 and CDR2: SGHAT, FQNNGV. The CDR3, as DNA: TGTGCCAGCAGCTTACCCTCGACAGGGGACACCGGGGAGCTGTTTTTT. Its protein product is CASSLPSTGDTGELFF. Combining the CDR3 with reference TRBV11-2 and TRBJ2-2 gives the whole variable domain EAGVAQSPRYKIIEKRQSVAFWCNPISGHATLYWYQQILGQGPKLLIQFQNNGVVDDSQLPKDRFSAERLKGVDSTLKIQPAKLEDSAVYLCASSLPSTGDTGELFFGEGSRLTVL.

The CDR3 nucleotides are TGCGCCAGCAGCCAAGCTGCAGCGGACGGGGGCTACGAGCAGTACTTC. Translating gives CASSQAAADGGYEQYF. The chain joins TRBV4-3 to TRBJ2-7, with TRBD2 as a possible D gene (6 bases). The V gene's germline CDR1 is LGHNA and CDR2 YSLEER. The CDR3 consists of 16 residues. V dropped 1 base and J dropped 3 bases, with 16 bases sitting between them.

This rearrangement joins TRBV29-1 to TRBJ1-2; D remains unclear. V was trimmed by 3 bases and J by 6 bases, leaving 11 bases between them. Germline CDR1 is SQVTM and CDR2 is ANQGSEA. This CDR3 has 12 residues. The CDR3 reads CSVDEVVDGYTF. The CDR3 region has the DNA TGCAGCGTTGATGAGGTAGTAGATGGCTACACCTTC.

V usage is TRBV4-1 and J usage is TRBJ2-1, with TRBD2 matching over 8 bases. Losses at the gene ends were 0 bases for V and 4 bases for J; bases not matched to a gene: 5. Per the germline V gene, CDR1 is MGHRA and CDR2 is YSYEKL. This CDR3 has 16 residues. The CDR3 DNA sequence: TGCGCCAGCAGCCAAGATTTACTAGCGGATTACAATGAGCAGTTCTTC. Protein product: CASSQDLLADYNEQFF.

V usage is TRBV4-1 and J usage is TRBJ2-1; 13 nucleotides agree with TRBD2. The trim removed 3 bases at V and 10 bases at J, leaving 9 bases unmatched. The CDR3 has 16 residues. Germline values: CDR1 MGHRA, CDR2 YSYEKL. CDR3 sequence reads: CASSHHGTSGIGEQFF. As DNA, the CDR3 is TGCGCCAGCAGCCATCACGGGACTAGCGGGATCGGAGAGCAGTTCTTC.

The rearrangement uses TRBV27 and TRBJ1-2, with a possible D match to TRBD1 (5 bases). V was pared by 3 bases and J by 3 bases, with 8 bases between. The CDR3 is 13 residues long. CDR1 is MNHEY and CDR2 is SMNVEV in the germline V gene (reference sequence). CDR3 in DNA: TGTGCCAGCAGTTTTGGGGGGGACTATGGCTACACCTTC. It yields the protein CASSFGGDYGYTF.

CDR3 bases: TGTGCCAGTAGTATTTCTAGCGGGAGCTCCTACGAGCAGTACTTC. Translated: CASSISSGSSYEQYF. This chain links TRBV19 with TRBJ2-7; TRBD2 aligns across 10 bases. The V and J ends lost 3 bases and 0 bases, in that order; junction bases with no gene match: 2. This CDR3 has 15 amino acids. Germline V gene data show CDR1 as LNHDA and CDR2 as SQIVND (reference sequence).

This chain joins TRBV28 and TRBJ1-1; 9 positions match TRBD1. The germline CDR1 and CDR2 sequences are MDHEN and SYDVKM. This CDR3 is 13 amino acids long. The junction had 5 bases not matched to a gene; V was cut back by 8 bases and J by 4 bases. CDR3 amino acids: CASGRDRVTEAFF. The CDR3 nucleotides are TGTGCCAGCGGCCGGGACAGGGTCACTGAAGCTTTCTTT.

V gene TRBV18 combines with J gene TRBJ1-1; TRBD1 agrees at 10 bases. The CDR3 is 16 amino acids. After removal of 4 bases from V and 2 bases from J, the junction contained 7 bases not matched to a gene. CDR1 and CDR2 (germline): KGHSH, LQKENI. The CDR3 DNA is TGTGCCAGCTCACGACAGGGGGCGCGGGTAAACACTGAAGCTTTCTTT. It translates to CASSRQGARVNTEAFF.

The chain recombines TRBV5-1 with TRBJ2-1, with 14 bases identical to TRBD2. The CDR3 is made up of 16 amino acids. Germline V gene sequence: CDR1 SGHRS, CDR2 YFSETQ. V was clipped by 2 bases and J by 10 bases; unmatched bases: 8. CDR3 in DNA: TGCGCCAGCAGCTTTGGGGGACTAGCGGGGGCCTCAGAGCAGTTCTTC. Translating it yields CASSFGGLAGASEQFF.

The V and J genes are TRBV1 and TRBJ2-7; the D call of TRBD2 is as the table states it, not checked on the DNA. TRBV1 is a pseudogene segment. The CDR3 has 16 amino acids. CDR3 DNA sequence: TGCACCAGCAGCCATCCAAATAGCGGGAGCGGAAGGGAGCAGTACTTC. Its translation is CTSSHPNSGSGREQYF.

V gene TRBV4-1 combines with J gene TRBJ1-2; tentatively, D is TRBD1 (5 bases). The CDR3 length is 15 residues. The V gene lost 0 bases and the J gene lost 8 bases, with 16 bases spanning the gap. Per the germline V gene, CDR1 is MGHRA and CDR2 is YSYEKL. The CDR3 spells CASSQDRGGHLGYTF. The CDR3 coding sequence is TGCGCCAGCAGCCAAGATAGGGGAGGGCACCTGGGCTACACCTTC.